Listed here are 26 T cell receptor beta chains from one sample, sequenced in a study of regulatory T cells in long-lasting Graves disease. Time point given: newly diagnosed GD, antithyroid drugs for less than 3 months. RNA isolated from PBMCs was used to make the TCR library. Library construction for TCR beta used iRepertoire HTBI primers and Arm-PCR of CDR3 regions. TCRdb passed the multiplex PCR reads through MiXCR, listing each CDR3 protein once. The table includes about 620,000 distinct CDR3 sequences, around 17% detected once. The data also belong to a second study, concerning T cells in Graves' hyperthyroidism and ophthalmopathy.

Source: peripheral blood mononuclear cells (PBMCs), taken at new diagnosis, from a patient treated with antithyroid drugs. Source of these receptors: a woman between 25 and 40 years old with Graves disease.

Ten or more counts support this clonotype. The rearrangement uses TRBV12-3 or TRBV12-4 and TRBJ2-7; D remains ambiguous. This CDR3 contains 11 residues. V was shortened by 4 bases and J by 7 bases, with 8 bases between the two germline ends. The CDR3 reads CASSSFREQYF. CDR3 nucleotides: TGTGCCAGCAGTTCCTTTCGAGAGCAGTACTTC.

The table lists this clonotype with many counts. This rearrangement joins TRBV12-3 or TRBV12-4 to TRBJ1-4; D unresolved. Trimming took 0 bases from V and 5 from J, leaving 7 bases between them. This CDR3 comprises 14 residues. The DNA for the CDR3 is TGTGCCAGCAGTTTAGCGGGCTTAAATGAAAAACTGTTTTTT. Amino acids: CASSLAGLNEKLFF.

The chain has TRBV5-5 and TRBJ2-5; D is undetermined. V dropped 4 bases and J dropped 2 bases, with 15 bases sitting between them. The CDR3 extends over 15 amino acids. Germline CDR1 SGHKS, CDR2 YYEKEE (reference sequence). CDR3 sequence reads: CASSLFPRVQETQYF. CDR3 coding DNA: TGTGCCAGCAGCCTGTTTCCTCGGGTTCAAGAGACCCAGTACTTC. Together with reference TRBV5-5 and TRBJ2-5, the CDR3 gives the full variable domain: DAGVTQSPTHLIKTRGQQVTLRCSPISGHKSVSWYQQVLGQGPQFIFQYYEKEERGRGNFPDRFSARQFPNYSSELNVNALLLGDSALYLCASSLFPRVQETQYFGPGTRLLVL.

The sample holds a few counts of this clonotype. The rearrangement links TRBV24-1 to TRBJ2-2; D is undetermined. Germline values: CDR1 KGHDR, CDR2 SFDVKD. The CDR3 is 13 amino acids. V shed 3 bases and J shed 2 bases, with 3 bases lying between them. This chain's CDR3 is CATSDTNTGELFF. CDR3 DNA sequence: TGTGCCACCAGTGATACCAACACCGGGGAGCTGTTTTTT.

At least ten counts were recorded for this clonotype. This chain connects TRBV24-1 to TRBJ2-1; 9 bases align to TRBD2. After removal of 7 bases from V and 14 bases from J, the junction contained 8 bases not matched to a gene. The CDR3 consists of 12 residues. CDR1 and CDR2 (germline): KGHDR, SFDVKD. The CDR3, as DNA: TGTGCCACCAGACGAGCGGGAGGCCCCAAGTTCTTC. Its protein is CATRRAGGPKFF.

This clonotype was observed at least ten times. V gene TRBV11-2 combines with J gene TRBJ2-1; 11 bases are a match to TRBD2. The CDR3 totals 16 residues. The V gene's germline CDR1 is SGHAT and CDR2 FQNNGV. After removal of 5 bases from V and 6 bases from J, the junction contained 9 bases not matched to a gene. The CDR3 nucleotides read TGTGCCAGCAGCCCTATAGCGGGAGGGCCAAGCAATGAGCAGTTCTTC. Amino acid sequence: CASSPIAGGPSNEQFF. Supplemented by reference TRBV11-2 and TRBJ2-1, the full variable domain reads EAGVAQSPRYKIIEKRQSVAFWCNPISGHATLYWYQQILGQGPKLLIQFQNNGVVDDSQLPKDRFSAERLKGVDSTLKIQPAKLEDSAVYLCASSPIAGGPSNEQFFGPGTRLTVL.

This clonotype was seen a single time. The CDR3 spells CSARDLVGRINYGYTF. DNA of the CDR3: TGCAGTGCTAGAGATCTTGTCGGACGGATTAACTATGGCTACACCTTC. The J gene is TRBJ1-2, the V gene TRBV20-1; D not certain. This CDR3 contains 16 residues. The V end was cut by 0 bases, the J end by 1 base, with 15 bases between. Germline-derived CDR1 and CDR2 are DFQATT and SNEGSKA (reference sequence).

The chain joins TRBV27 to TRBJ2-1; 9 bases match TRBD2. CDR3 length: 16 residues. V was pared by 8 bases and J by 8 bases, with 16 bases of the junction left unmatched. Germline V gene lookup returns CDR1 MNHEY and CDR2 SMNVEV (reference sequence). For the CDR3, the DNA is TGTGCCAGCGGGGGGGGGCGGGAGGGAATGGCTGATGAGCAGTTCTTC. This sequence encodes CASGGGREGMADEQFF.

This clonotype was counted at least ten times. The rearrangement joins TRBV12-3 or TRBV12-4 to TRBJ1-2; 7 bases align to TRBD1. The ends lost 1 base at V and 5 bases at J; junction bases unmatched: 7. The CDR3 is 15 amino acids. The CDR3 nucleotides are TGTGCCAGCAGTTTAGGCAGGGGGTCTTCTTATGGCTACACCTTC. It codes for CASSLGRGSSYGYTF.

The chain has TRBV5-1 and TRBJ2-3; a weak D match, TRBD1 (6 bases). V was cut by 4 bases and J by 3 bases, with 12 bases left in between. The CDR3 consists of 14 residues. Per germline, CDR1 SGHRS and CDR2 YFSETQ. CDR3 DNA: TGCGCCAGCAGCGGGGGCCCGGGGACAGATACGCAGTATTTT. The encoded protein is CASSGGPGTDTQYF.

This clonotype has just a few counts. This chain uses TRBV7-9 with TRBJ1-4; the match to TRBD1 covers 7 bases. From germline, CDR1 is SEHNR and CDR2 FQNEAQ (reference sequence). Unmatched junction bases numbered 16, after V lost 5 bases and J lost 7 bases. The CDR3 extends over 17 amino acids. DNA of the CDR3: TGTGCCAGCAGCGACGATTGGGCGACAGGGTCCTTTGAAAAACTGTTTTTT. Encoded protein: CASSDDWATGSFEKLFF.

This clonotype has a count of ten or more. This chain uses TRBV20-1 with TRBJ1-4, with 12 bases that match TRBD1. In germline, CDR1 is DFQATT, CDR2 SNEGSKA (reference sequence). The CDR3 runs 14 residues. V gave up 4 bases and J gave up 7 bases; unmatched junction bases: 4. CDR3 residues: CSAIGTGGSEKLFF. CDR3 DNA: TGCAGTGCTATTGGGACAGGGGGCTCTGAAAAACTGTTTTTT.

V gene TRBV30 combines with J gene TRBJ2-5, with 7 bases matching TRBD1. V lost 2 bases to trimming and J lost 5 bases; unmatched junction nucleotides: 14. CDR3 length: 16 amino acids. Germline CDR1 and CDR2: GTSNPN and SVGIG (reference sequence). The CDR3 here is CAWSPGTAAGVETQYF. In DNA, the CDR3 is TGTGCCTGGAGTCCCGGGACAGCCGCAGGGGTGGAGACCCAGTACTTC.

This clonotype was observed a few times. It may be a read error: a sequence one base away is much more abundant. The missing conserved phenylalanine or tryptophan at the end of this CDR3 makes a read error likely. This chain joins TRBV6-1 and TRBJ1-1, with 10 positions matching TRBD1. Germline lookup yields CDR1 MNHNS and CDR2 SASEGT. The CDR3 consists of 15 residues. J was trimmed by 6 bases and V by 8 bases; bases with no gene match: 12. Here the CDR3 DNA reads TGTGCCAGCCGAGGGATCGGACAGGGGGTCCCTGAAGCTTTCTCT. Translated, it gives CASRGIGQGVPEAFS.

This clonotype showed up just a few times. The V and J genes are TRBV18 and TRBJ2-3, with D unresolved. Per the germline V gene, CDR1 is KGHSH and CDR2 is LQKENI. The CDR3 spans 15 residues. V shed 2 bases and J shed 3 bases, with 12 bases lying between them. DNA for the CDR3: TGTGCCAGCTCACCATTCGACCGCCGGACAGATACGCAGTATTTT. Its translation: CASSPFDRRTDTQYF. Combining the CDR3 with reference TRBV18 and TRBJ2-3 gives the whole variable domain NAGVMQNPRHLVRRRGQEARLRCSPMKGHSHVYWYRQLPEEGLKFMVYLQKENIIDESGMPKERFSAEFPKEGPSILRIQQVVRGDSAAYFCASSPFDRRTDTQYFGPGTRLTVL.

This clonotype was counted many times. This chain links TRBV27 with TRBJ1-6; TRBD1 might be the D (5 bases). Germline V gene sequence: CDR1 MNHEY, CDR2 SMNVEV (reference sequence). This CDR3 contains 10 residues. Trimming shortened V by 10 bases and J by 10 bases, and 8 bases separated the two germline ends. Here the CDR3 reads CATGGSPLHF. The CDR3 DNA reads TGTGCCACCGGGGGGTCACCCCTCCACTTT.

The sample holds many counts of this clonotype. The chain carries TRBV28 and TRBJ2-1; D not resolved. V was trimmed by 3 bases and J by 13 bases, leaving 13 bases between them. Per germline, CDR1 MDHEN and CDR2 SYDVKM. The CDR3 covers 12 residues. The CDR3 DNA follows: TGTGCCAGCAGTTTTGGAGCTACCCATCAGTTCTTC. Translated, it gives CASSFGATHQFF. Full variable domain (remainder filled in from reference TRBV28 and TRBJ2-1): DVKVTQSSRYLVKRTGEKVFLECVQDMDHENMFWYRQDPGLGLRLIYFSYDVKMKEKGDIPEGYSVSREKKERFSLILESASTNQTSMYLCASSFGATHQFFGPGTRLTVL.

The chain employs TRBV19 and TRBJ1-6, with 9 bases identical to TRBD1. This CDR3 spans 14 amino acids. The V gene end was trimmed by 6 bases and the J gene end by 9 bases; junction bases not matched to a gene: 6. CDR1 and CDR2 (germline): LNHDA, SQIVND (reference sequence). The CDR3 DNA sequence: TGTGCCAGTAGGACAGGGGGGGATAGTTCACCCCTCCACTTT. This encodes CASRTGGDSSPLHF. Complete variable domain (other parts from reference TRBV19 and TRBJ1-6): DGGITQSPKYLFRKEGQNVTLSCEQNLNHDAMYWYRQDPGQGLRLIYYSQIVNDFQKGDIAEGYSVSREKKESFPLTVTSAQKNPTAFYLCASRTGGDSSPLHFGNGTRLTVT.

This clonotype was picked up many times. This chain uses TRBV28 with TRBJ2-3; TRBD1 matches 9 bases. The junction had 8 bases not matched to a gene; V was cut back by 6 bases and J by 4 bases. From germline, CDR1 is MDHEN and CDR2 SYDVKM. This CDR3 has 15 amino acids. As DNA, the CDR3 is TGTGCCAGCAGCCCTACAGGGGGCGGCCCAGATACGCAGTATTTT. As protein: CASSPTGGGPDTQYF.

This chain joins TRBV30 and TRBJ2-5, with D maybe TRBD1 (6 bases). Germline V gene sequence: CDR1 GTSNPN, CDR2 SVGIG (reference sequence). The CDR3 covers 13 residues. V lost 2 bases and J lost 4, with 11 bases in between. CDR3 in amino acids: CAWSMGTRETQYF. The CDR3 region has the DNA TGTGCCTGGAGTATGGGGACAAGAGAGACCCAGTACTTC. Looking up the rest from reference TRBV30 and TRBJ2-5 gives the full variable domain: SQTIHQWPATLVQPVGSPLSLECTVEGTSNPNLYWYRQAAGRGLQLLFYSVGIGQISSEVPQNLSASRPQDRQFILSSKKLLLSDSGFYLCAWSMGTRETQYFGPGTRLLVL.

This clonotype was observed a handful of times. The chain couples TRBV20-1 to TRBJ2-3; 10 bases match TRBD2. The CDR3 covers 16 residues. The germline gives CDR1 DFQATT, CDR2 SNEGSKA (reference sequence). Trimming at V came to 3 bases and at J to 1 base, leaving 7 bases not matched to a gene. The CDR3 nucleotides are TGCAGTGCTAGTGGGGCTAGCGGGGGCGGCACAGATACGCAGTATTTT. Residues: CSASGASGGGTDTQYF.

The table lists this clonotype with many counts. The rearrangement uses TRBV11-3 and TRBJ2-1; 11 positions match TRBD1. This CDR3 region has 16 residues. After removal of 6 bases from V and 10 bases from J, the junction contained 14 bases not matched to a gene. Per the germline V gene, CDR1 is SGHNT and CDR2 is YENEEA. CDR3 in DNA: TGTGCCAGCAGTTCAACCGGGACAGGGGGTCCGCGCGAGCAGTTCTTC. It translates to CASSSTGTGGPREQFF.

About this clonotype itself: A read error is the likely source, as a far larger clone sits one nucleotide away. CDR3 residues: CASSVGPENGQFF. CDR3 DNA sequence: TGTGCCAGCAGTGTGGGGCCCGAGAATGGGCAGTTCTTC. The V gene is TRBV2, the J gene TRBJ2-1, with D perhaps TRBD1 (5 bases). Germline values: CDR1 SNHLY, CDR2 FYNNEI. The length of the CDR3 is 13 residues. Drawing the rest from reference TRBV2 and TRBJ2-1, the complete variable domain is EPEVTQTPSHQVTQMGQEVILRCVPISNHLYFYWYRQILGQKVEFLVSFYNNEISEKSEIFDDQFSVERPDGSNFTLKIRSTKLEDSAMYFCASSVGPENGQFFGPGTRLTVL.

This clonotype was detected many times. The V gene is TRBV9, the J gene TRBJ2-5; TRBD2 aligns across 8 bases. The CDR3 sequence is 16 residues long. The trim removed 0 bases at V and 4 bases at J, leaving 8 bases unmatched. CDR1 is SGDLS, CDR2 YYNGEE, per germline. In DNA form, the CDR3 reads TGTGCCAGCAGCGTAGGTCCAGCGGGAGAGGTAGAGACCCAGTACTTC. The encoded protein is CASSVGPAGEVETQYF.

The chain employs TRBV30 and TRBJ1-1, with 9 bases fitting TRBD1. The ends lost 8 bases at V and 6 bases at J; junction bases unmatched: 10. This CDR3 contains 13 residues. Per the germline V gene, CDR1 is GTSNPN and CDR2 is SVGIG (reference sequence). CDR3 DNA: TGTGCCGGGACCTACAGGGGGCAACCTGAAGCTTTCTTT. Protein sequence: CAGTYRGQPEAFF.

A few counts support this clonotype. The chain links TRBV28 to TRBJ1-6; D is unresolved. V was shortened by 7 bases and J by 7 bases, with 11 bases between the two germline ends. The CDR3 spans 13 residues. Germline lookup yields CDR1 MDHEN and CDR2 SYDVKM. CDR3 DNA: TGTGCCAGCACACGAACCACAAATTCACCCCTCCACTTT. It specifies CASTRTTNSPLHF.